Below, 23 T cell receptor beta chains from the same sample are listed, as sequenced in a study of beta chain features in type 1 diabetes. All of the isolated RNA was reverse transcribed, so expressed TCRB transcripts were sequenced. Here immunoSEQ multiplex PCR was the method, and the copy in TCRdb shows in-frame clones only, minus some. This table has about 13,000 clones, about 49% appearing once. The source material was stem cell memory CD4+ T cells from blood. The receptors originated from a man aged 18 to 30 in good health.

This clone was seen only a few times. The chain joins TRBV7-9 to TRBJ1-3, with a weak D call TRBD1 (5 bases). V was clipped by 10 bases and J by 0 bases, with 22 bases between them. CDR3 length: 17 amino acids. Looked up from germline, CDR1 is SEHNR and CDR2 is FQNEAQ (reference sequence). For the CDR3, the DNA is TGTGCCAACGAAAAAAGTGCGGGGGAGAGCTCTGGAAACACCATATATTTT. It translates to CANEKSAGESSGNTIYF. Based on the CDR3 plus reference TRBV7-9 and TRBJ1-3, the full variable domain is DTGVSQNPRHKITKRGQNVTFRCDPISEHNRLYWYRQTLGQGPEFLTYFQNEAQLEKSRLLSDRFSAERPKGSFSTLEIQRTEQGDSAMYLCANEKSAGESSGNTIYFGEGSWLTVV.

The chain links TRBV10-2 to TRBJ2-7; the D gene is possibly TRBD1 (6 bases). This CDR3 has 14 amino acids. Germline V lookup: CDR1 WSHSY, CDR2 SAAADI. Trimming took 2 bases from V and 2 from J, leaving 10 bases between them. The CDR3 spells CASSEGQRTYEQYF. CDR3 nucleotide sequence: TGCGCCAGCAGTGAGGGACAGCGGACCTACGAGCAGTACTTC.

V usage is TRBV2 and J usage is TRBJ2-1; D is ambiguous. The CDR3 is made up of 15 amino acids. Germline V gives CDR1 SNHLY, CDR2 FYNNEI. Trimming removed 1 base from V and 5 bases from J, with 12 bases in between. This CDR3 is CASSEGANRNNEQFF. CDR3 nucleotides: TGTGCCAGCAGTGAAGGAGCAAACAGAAACAATGAGCAGTTCTTC.

The V and J genes are TRBV6-5 and TRBJ1-3; a weak D match, TRBD1 (6 bases). V was cut by 6 bases and J by 0 bases, with 12 bases left in between. The CDR3 covers 15 residues. Germline loops: CDR1 MNHEY, CDR2 SVGAGI. The CDR3 DNA reads TGTGCCAGCAGCCCGGACAGAAACTCTGGAAACACCATATATTTT. Protein sequence: CASSPDRNSGNTIYF.

The chain recombines TRBV5-1 with TRBJ2-3, with a weak D call TRBD1 (8 bases). CDR1 is SGHRS, CDR2 YFSETQ, per germline. The CDR3 has 16 residues. Deletions cut 3 bases from V and 6 bases from J, with 20 bases between. DNA for the CDR3: TGCGCCAGCAGCTGGACAGGGAGGGAACAGAGGGATACGCAGTATTTT. Residues: CASSWTGREQRDTQYF.

This rearrangement joins TRBV11-3 to TRBJ2-2; D call uncertain. CDR1 and CDR2 from the germline V gene are SGHNT and YENEEA. The CDR3 spans 13 residues. The V end lost 2 bases, the J end lost 7 bases, and 8 bases lay between the germline ends. The CDR3: CASSLFRSGELFF. The CDR3 DNA follows: TGTGCCAGCAGCTTATTTCGGAGCGGGGAGCTGTTTTTT. Filled out from reference TRBV11-3 and TRBJ2-2, the complete variable domain reads EAGVVQSPRYKIIEKKQPVAFWCNPISGHNTLYWYLQNLGQGPELLIRYENEEAVDDSQLPKDRFSAERLKGVDSTLKIQPAELGDSAVYLCASSLFRSGELFFGEGSRLTVL.

The CDR3, as DNA: TGTGCCAGCAGTCGACAGGGGGATGGCTACACCTTC. It specifies CASSRQGDGYTF. The chain is built from TRBV6-5 and TRBJ1-2, with 9 bases fitting TRBD1. The CDR3 is 12 residues long. With 5 bases clipped from V and 6 bases from J, the junction kept 1 base outside the gene matches. Germline lookup yields CDR1 MNHEY and CDR2 SVGAGI.

The chain employs TRBV27 and TRBJ2-7; no firm D call. The CDR3 has 15 residues. Trimming took off 2 bases at V and 0 bases at J, with 11 bases between the two ends. Looked up from germline, CDR1 is MNHEY and CDR2 is SMNVEV (reference sequence). The CDR3 bases are TGTGCCAGCAGTTTAAGTTCAAGGAGCTCCTACGAGCAGTACTTC. Translating it yields CASSLSSRSSYEQYF.

V gene TRBV5-6 combines with J gene TRBJ1-5, with D unresolved. From germline, CDR1 is SGHDT and CDR2 YYEEEE. Between the trimmed V and J ends, which lost 0 bases and 2 bases, there was a span of 9 bases. The CDR3 has 15 residues. CDR3 sequence (DNA): TGTGCCAGCAGCTTGGGTCAGGTTGGCAATCAGCCCCAGCATTTT. Translation gives CASSLGQVGNQPQHF.

The J gene is TRBJ2-1, the V gene TRBV29-1, with 12 nucleotides matching TRBD2. This CDR3 is 19 amino acids long. With 0 bases clipped from V and 0 bases from J, the junction kept 9 bases outside the gene matches. Germline V gene data show CDR1 as SQVTM and CDR2 as ANQGSEA. Written as DNA, the CDR3 is TGCAGCGTTGAAGAATTGCTAGCGGGGGGGAGGAGCTCCTACAATGAGCAGTTCTTC. It yields the protein CSVEELLAGGRSSYNEQFF.

The chain recombines TRBV11-2 with TRBJ2-1; 8 positions match TRBD1. This CDR3 has 14 residues. Unmatched junction bases numbered 4, after V lost 4 bases and J lost 5 bases. Germline V gene data show CDR1 as SGHAT and CDR2 as FQNNGV. The CDR3 reads CASSSTGANNEQFF. CDR3 nucleotide sequence: TGTGCCAGCAGCTCGACAGGGGCAAACAATGAGCAGTTCTTC.

This clone was picked up one time. The chain combines TRBV7-9 with TRBJ2-1, with 11 bases that match TRBD2. This CDR3 has 16 amino acids. CDR1 and CDR2 (germline): SEHNR, FQNEAQ (reference sequence). V lost 5 bases to trimming and J lost 6 bases; unmatched junction nucleotides: 9. In DNA, the CDR3 is TGTGCCAGCAGCCAACCGGGACTAGCGGAACTCAATGAGCAGTTCTTC. Its translation: CASSQPGLAELNEQFF.

This clone was seen more than once but under ten times. This rearrangement joins TRBV11-2 to TRBJ2-7; TRBD1 might be the D (5 bases). There are 15 residues in the CDR3. Trimming left V 5 bases short and J 9 bases short, with 23 bases between. The germline CDR1 and CDR2 sequences are SGHAT and FQNNGV. Written as DNA, the CDR3 is TGTGCCAGCAGCATTATGGATCGCCAGGGTCTGGCGCAGTACTTC. Translation gives CASSIMDRQGLAQYF.

J is TRBJ2-7 and V is TRBV6-5; possibly TRBD2 for D (5 bases). Germline V gene lookup returns CDR1 MNHEY and CDR2 SVGAGI. V was pared by 6 bases and J by 2 bases, with 11 bases between. CDR3 length equals 13 residues. CDR3 protein: CASSGLGAYEQYF. The CDR3 DNA follows: TGTGCCAGCAGCGGCTTGGGAGCCTACGAGCAGTACTTC.

V usage is TRBV7-6 and J usage is TRBJ2-1, with TRBD2 identical over 10 bases. V lost 5 bases, J lost 2 bases, and 3 bases stayed unmatched. The CDR3 has 15 residues. The germline CDR1 and CDR2 sequences are SGHVS and FNYEAQ. DNA of the CDR3: TGTGCCAGCAGCCCAGCGGGGGGGACCTACAATGAGCAGTTCTTC. It encodes CASSPAGGTYNEQFF.

This clone showed up just a few times. The genes are TRBV18 and TRBJ2-7; 8 bases agree with TRBD1. The CDR3 extends over 14 amino acids. Germline CDR1 and CDR2: KGHSH and LQKENI. Trimming at V came to 3 bases and at J to 2 bases, leaving 3 bases not matched to a gene. CDR3 bases: TGTGCCAGCTCACCGGACAGGGAGGCCTACGAGCAGTACTTC. This encodes CASSPDREAYEQYF.

The chain carries TRBV7-8 and TRBJ1-2, with 8 bases that match TRBD1. CDR1 SGHVS and CDR2 FQNEAQ come from the germline V gene. Trimming cost V 2 bases and J 4 bases; bases outside gene matches: 6. The CDR3 is made up of 15 amino acids. The CDR3 protein is CASSLITGGGYGYTF. In DNA, the CDR3 is TGTGCCAGCAGCTTAATAACAGGGGGAGGCTATGGCTACACCTTC.

In this sample, this clone turned up once. J is TRBJ1-5 and V is TRBV7-2; D gene unclear. Trimming took 1 base from V and 6 from J, leaving 16 bases between them. The CDR3 totals 16 residues. Germline CDR1 SGHTA, CDR2 FQGNSA. CDR3 sequence reads: CASSLVGSTAGQPQHF. The CDR3 bases are TGTGCCAGCAGCTTAGTGGGCTCTACGGCCGGTCAGCCCCAGCATTTT.

V gene TRBV9 combines with J gene TRBJ2-3; 8 nucleotides agree with TRBD2. After removal of 1 base from V and 0 bases from J, the junction contained 10 bases not matched to a gene. The CDR3 is 18 amino acids. Germline assignment: CDR1 SGDLS and CDR2 YYNGEE. CDR3 DNA sequence: TGTGCCAGCAGCGTATCAGCGGGGGCCCTTGGAAGCACAGATACGCAGTATTTT. It translates to CASSVSAGALGSTDTQYF.

The rearrangement links TRBV9 to TRBJ2-6, with D possibly matching TRBD2 (5 bases). Germline lookup yields CDR1 SGDLS and CDR2 YYNGEE. CDR3 length equals 15 residues. Trimming removed 4 bases at V and 4 bases at J, with 12 bases between. The CDR3: CASSPGLSGANVLTF. The CDR3 coding sequence is TGTGCCAGCAGCCCTGGACTTTCCGGGGCCAACGTCCTGACTTTC.

The J gene is TRBJ2-1, the V gene TRBV7-3, with D unresolved. V lost 4 bases and J lost 7, with 11 bases in between. Germline lookup yields CDR1 SGHTA and CDR2 FQGTGA. This CDR3 spans 13 amino acids. The DNA for the CDR3 is TGTGCCAGCAGCTACGCGGATGGAAATGAGCAGTTCTTC. Translation: CASSYADGNEQFF. Combining the CDR3 with reference TRBV7-3 and TRBJ2-1 gives the whole variable domain GAGVSQTPSNKVTEKGKYVELRCDPISGHTALYWYRQSLGQGPEFLIYFQGTGAADDSGLPNDRFFAVRPEGSVSTLKIQRTERGDSAVYLCASSYADGNEQFFGPGTRLTVL.

This clone was detected a few times. The chain's CDR3 is CASSLFGGENYNEQFF. In DNA form, the CDR3 reads TGTGCCAGCAGCTTATTTGGCGGGGAGAACTACAATGAGCAGTTCTTC. This chain links TRBV7-3 with TRBJ2-1, with TRBD2 as a possible D gene (6 bases). This CDR3 region has 16 residues. Germline loops: CDR1 SGHTA, CDR2 FQGTGA. V was trimmed by 2 bases and J by 3 bases, leaving 14 bases between them.

CDR3 DNA: TGTGCCAGCAGTAGAACAGGGTCGAATCAGCCCCAGCATTTT. This codes for CASSRTGSNQPQHF. This sequence joins TRBV2 and TRBJ1-5, with D perhaps TRBD1 (6 bases). Germline V gene sequence: CDR1 SNHLY, CDR2 FYNNEI. Trimming cost V 5 bases and J 4 bases, with 12 bases left between them. The CDR3 is made up of 14 amino acids.